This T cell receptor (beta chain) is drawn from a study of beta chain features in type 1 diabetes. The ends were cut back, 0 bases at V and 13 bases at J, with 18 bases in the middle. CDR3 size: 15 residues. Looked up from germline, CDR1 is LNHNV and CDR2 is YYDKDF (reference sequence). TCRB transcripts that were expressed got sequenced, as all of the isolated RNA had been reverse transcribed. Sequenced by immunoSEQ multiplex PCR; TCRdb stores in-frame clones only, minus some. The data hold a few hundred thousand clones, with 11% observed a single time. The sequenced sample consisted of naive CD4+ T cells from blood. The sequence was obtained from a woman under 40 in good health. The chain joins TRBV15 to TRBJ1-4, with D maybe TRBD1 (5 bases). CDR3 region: CATSREAVPAGGLFF. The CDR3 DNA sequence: TGTGCCACCAGCAGAGAAGCCGTCCCCGCCGGGGGACTGTTTTTT.